This T cell receptor beta chain came from a study of blood T cell repertoires in COVID-19. Across the whole study: Samples taken during acute and convalescent COVID-19 were collected in the United States, Italy and Spain. PBMCs, B-cell-depleted T cells, or T cells provided the cDNA or gDNA that made up the material.

In germline, CDR1 is SGHTA, CDR2 FQGNSA. Trimming at V came to 2 bases and at J to 5 bases, leaving 7 bases not matched to a gene. The CDR3 consists of 16 residues. Per the authors' pipeline: Reference gene primer amplification gave nucleated cell count estimates. The table came from immunoSEQ multiplex PCR; TCRdb's copy has only in-frame clones and leaves some out. V and J calls and clone size are those listed in that table; D and trimming were worked out from the DNA. The repertoire holds some 150,000 clones, roughly 88% seen once, with about 1.2% in the top ten. This clone was recorded once. The V call is TRBV7-2, the J call TRBJ2-1; 9 bases align to TRBD2. This TCR was recovered from a man between 60 and 70 years old who had recovered from COVID-19. The source material was peripheral blood. In DNA form, the CDR3 reads TGTGCCAGCAGCTTAATGTCTAGCGGGAACCACAATGAGCAGTTCTTC. It translates to CASSLMSSGNHNEQFF. Combining the CDR3 with reference TRBV7-2 and TRBJ2-1 gives the whole variable domain GAGVSQSPSNKVTEKGKDVELRCDPISGHTALYWYRQSLGQGLEFLIYFQGNSAPDKSGLPSDRFSAERTGGSVSTLTIQRTQQEDSAVYLCASSLMSSGNHNEQFFGPGTRLTVL.